The 12 T cell receptor beta chains reported below all come from one sample, sequenced in a study of blood T cell repertoires in COVID-19. TCRdb's table, derived via immunoSEQ multiplex PCR, lists solely in-frame clones and lacks some. Here the sample spans almost 300,000 clones, around 90% being singletons. The sequenced material came from peripheral blood. The source of these receptors is a man aged 65 to 85 with acute or convalescent COVID-19.

This sequence joins TRBV30 and TRBJ1-2; D is possibly TRBD1 (6 bases). This CDR3 comprises 12 residues. Trimming pared 4 bases from V and 7 bases from J, leaving 13 bases between. The V gene's germline CDR1 is GTSNPN and CDR2 SVGIG (reference sequence). In nucleotides, the CDR3 is TGTGCCTGGACCCGACAGGAGCGTGGCTACACCTTC. Residues: CAWTRQERGYTF.

The rearrangement uses TRBV11-2 and TRBJ2-5; 14 nucleotides align to TRBD2. V shed 5 bases, J shed 4 bases, and the junction held 12 bases outside the gene matches. The CDR3 has 18 residues. In germline, CDR1 is SGHAT, CDR2 FQNNGV. CDR3 DNA: TGTGCCAGCAGCCCCCGCCCCGGGACTAGCGGGAGAGGAGAGACCCAGTACTTC. This codes for CASSPRPGTSGRGETQYF.

The rearrangement links TRBV28 to TRBJ1-6; D is uncertain. V shed 6 bases and J shed 8 bases, with 11 bases lying between them. Germline CDR1 MDHEN, CDR2 SYDVKM. CDR3 length: 13 residues. CDR3 sequence (DNA): TGTGCCAGCAGGGTCAGGCCTGATTCACCCCTCCACTTT. Translated: CASRVRPDSPLHF.

This sequence joins TRBV29-1 and TRBJ1-3; D gene uncertain. V lost 6 bases, J lost 0 bases, and 9 bases lay in between. The CDR3 consists of 13 residues. Germline V gene data show CDR1 as SQVTM and CDR2 as ANQGSEA. CDR3 amino acids: CSVSVSSGNTIYF. The CDR3 DNA is TGCAGCGTATCAGTTTCCTCTGGAAACACCATATATTTT.

The chain is built from TRBV4-2 and TRBJ2-6, with 7 bases matching TRBD1. The CDR3 contains 16 residues. CDR1 LGHNA and CDR2 YNFKEQ come from the germline V gene. V was pared by 1 base and J by 1 base, with 1 base of the junction left unmatched. CDR3 DNA sequence: TGTGCCAGCAGCCAAGTGACAGGGTCTGGGGCCAACGTCCTGACTTTC. It encodes CASSQVTGSGANVLTF.

The J gene is TRBJ2-2, the V gene TRBV19; 7 bases are a match to TRBD2. Per the germline V gene, CDR1 is LNHDA and CDR2 is SQIVND (reference sequence). V shed 8 bases, J shed 5 bases, and the junction held 14 bases outside the gene matches. CDR3 length: 16 residues. The CDR3, as DNA: TGTGCCAGTCAGACCCCGGGGGGACTACTTACCGGGGAGCTGTTTTTT. It translates to CASQTPGGLLTGELFF.

The gene calls are TRBV25-1 and TRBJ1-4; a weak D match, TRBD1 (6 bases). Per the germline V gene, CDR1 is MGHDK and CDR2 is SYGVNS. The CDR3 loop spans 14 amino acids. The ends were cut back, 2 bases at V and 10 bases at J, with 14 bases in the middle. The CDR3 reads CASSELSGGAKLFF. The CDR3 nucleotides read TGTGCCAGCAGTGAACTCTCCGGGGGGGCAAAACTGTTTTTT.

This clone was found a few times. This chain connects TRBV7-2 to TRBJ2-4, with D possibly TRBD1 on 6 matching bases. Germline CDR1 SGHTA, CDR2 FQGNSA. V was clipped by 4 bases and J by 7 bases, with 11 bases between them. This CDR3 has 13 amino acids. In DNA form, the CDR3 reads TGTGCCAGCAGCTCCGAAAGGGGGAACATTCAGTACTTC. Protein: CASSSERGNIQYF.

A word on this clone: The junction differs from germline at one of its ends, possibly a read error. CDR3 residues: CASRVASRDTQYF. The DNA for the CDR3 is TGTGCCAGCAGAGTTGCTAGCAGAGATACGCAGTATTTT. The chain joins TRBV2 to TRBJ2-3; perhaps TRBD2 as D (5 bases). Germline assignment: CDR1 SNHLY and CDR2 FYNNEI. This CDR3 contains 13 residues.

The chain combines TRBV7-2 with TRBJ2-3; D might be TRBD2 (6 bases). V lost 3 bases, J lost 11 bases, and 9 bases lay in between. CDR3 size: 11 residues. CDR1 and CDR2 from the germline V gene are SGHTA and FQGNSA. The DNA for the CDR3 is TGTGCCAGCAGCTTTGGGCGGGGGCAGTATTTT. As protein: CASSFGRGQYF.

This rearrangement joins TRBV18 to TRBJ2-6; TRBD1 might be the D (5 bases). The V gene lost 4 bases and the J gene lost 2 bases, with 15 bases spanning the gap. Germline V gene lookup returns CDR1 KGHSH and CDR2 LQKENI. The CDR3 covers 17 residues. CDR3 in amino acids: CASSLNLVRAGANVLTF. CDR3 coding DNA: TGTGCCAGCTCACTAAACCTCGTCAGGGCTGGGGCCAACGTCCTGACTTTC.

The chain recombines TRBV9 with TRBJ2-3; 14 nucleotides line up with TRBD2. The CDR3 runs 17 residues. In germline, CDR1 is SGDLS, CDR2 YYNGEE. V shed 3 bases and J 4 bases; nucleotides not matched to a gene: 7. CDR3 bases: TGTGCCAGCAGCGCAACCGGGACTAGCGGGGGAGCAGATACGCAGTATTTT. Translated, it gives CASSATGTSGGADTQYF.